This T cell receptor beta chain stems from a study of cytomegalovirus exposure and HLA in healthy donors. About the research overall: As an earlier analysis found, about 179 million T cells yielded some 120 million unique TCR beta sequences.

Primers for the PCR totalled 60 Vbeta and 13 Jbeta. In the source study's methods: An analysis performed later counted about 80 million unique TCR beta chains (roughly 11 million of them shared). Some clones are missing from TCRdb's copy, which holds only in-frame ones; the method was immunoSEQ multiplex PCR. The V and J calls and clone size were taken over from that table, and D and trimming were inferred from the DNA. The sample consists of about 150,000 clones, 75% to 85% of them appearing once. The germline V gene encodes CDR1 SGDLS and CDR2 YYNGEE. V dropped 4 bases and J dropped 7; count of bases not matched to a gene: 12. This CDR3 contains 15 residues. Overall study findings and caveats: Apparent HLA restriction characterized most CMV-associated TCR beta chains in a later analysis.

Details on this clone: Its target is not known.

Sequenced input: PBMCs. The J gene is TRBJ2-7, the V gene TRBV9; TRBD1 aligns across 9 bases. This clonotype was sampled from a man in his forties or fifties in good health and CMV-seropositive. The DNA for the CDR3 is TGTGCCAGCAGCCCCGGGACAGGGCTGGCTCAAGAGCAGTACTTC. Its protein is CASSPGTGLAQEQYF.